The TCR beta chain described here comes from a study of T cell changes during pregnancy in multiple sclerosis. Data came from immunoSEQ multiplex PCR; TCRdb stores just in-frame clones and leaves some out. The sample holds nearly 110,000 clones, roughly 92% seen once. The source is a female donor with multiple sclerosis, enrolled in a pregnancy study. The input for sequencing was peripheral blood, taken after pregnancy.

The CDR3 bases are TGCGCCAGCAGCGTTAGCGGACTCAATGAGCAGTTCTTC. It yields the protein CASSVSGLNEQFF. V gene TRBV5-1 combines with J gene TRBJ2-1; TRBD2 might be the D (6 bases). The CDR3 totals 13 residues. Germline loops: CDR1 SGHRS, CDR2 YFSETQ. The V gene lost 4 bases and the J gene lost 6 bases, with 11 bases spanning the gap.